One T cell receptor beta chain is described in this entry. The antigen remains unidentified. This sample stems from a study of blood T cells in healthy people across ages. Study information: Capture by template switching was about one barcoded beta molecule per two T cells. Broader study findings: Calculation of diversity from one million T cells yielded estimates considered to be underestimates. Per million T cells, TCR beta diversity dropped roughly linearly as age increased.

A second PCR, run for roughly 7 to 12 cycles, used a sample-barcoded 5' primer plus a J-beta primer mix. TCRdb re-called the 5' RACE reads through MiXCR, storing one row per CDR3 protein. The sample shows 1 million to 1.2 million distinct CDR3 sequences, roughly two fifths of them seen only once. The germline V gene encodes CDR1 SGHTS and CDR2 YDEGEE. The CDR3 sequence is 11 residues long. The germline V and J ends were trimmed by 0 bases and 12 bases, with 7 bases remaining between them. Every participating donor contributed 8.5 to 10 milliliters of peripheral blood through a draw. This rearrangement joins TRBV5-8 to TRBJ2-1, with unresolved D. The source material was blood. The sequence was collected from a young man in good health. The CDR3 sequence is CASSLEVGQFF. The CDR3 DNA is TGTGCCAGCAGCTTGGAGGTTGGGCAGTTCTTC.